The 9 T cell receptor beta chains presented below share a single source sample, sequenced in a study of metastatic and nonmetastatic thyroid tumors. TCRdb re-analyzed the PCR reads through MiXCR. Of about 18,000 clones in the sample, 34% were seen once. Every patient was untreated before thyroid surgery. Sequencing used tumor tissue. The source of these receptors is a female donor with papillary thyroid cancer or a benign thyroid nodule (not recorded which). Some clones in this sample may be carry-over from other donors' samples.

As for this clone: One junction end does not reproduce the germline sequence, and a read error may be involved. The chain joins TRBV7-2 to TRBJ2-3; D may match TRBD1 or TRBD2 (5 bases each). CDR1 SGHTA and CDR2 FQGNSA come from the germline V gene. The CDR3 loop spans 13 amino acids. Here the CDR3 reads CASGLGLGGTQYF. CDR3 sequence (DNA): TGTGCCAGCGGCTTGGGGCTGGGCGGGACGCAGTATTTT.

V and J are TRBV10-3 and TRBJ1-5, with 7 bases aligning to TRBD1. The J segment lost 7 bases and the V segment lost 0 bases, leaving 6 bases of the junction unmatched. CDR1 is ENHRY and CDR2 is SYGVKD in the germline V gene. There are 15 residues in the CDR3. The CDR3 loop is CAISESGGAGQPQHF. DNA for the CDR3: TGTGCCATCAGTGAGTCAGGGGGCGCAGGGCAGCCCCAGCATTTT.

The CDR3 region is CASSVQVYEQYF. The CDR3 bases are TGTGCCAGCAGTGTACAGGTGTATGAGCAGTACTTC. The chain employs TRBV28 and TRBJ2-7, with D maybe TRBD1 (5 bases). The germline V gene encodes CDR1 MDHEN and CDR2 SYDVKM. CDR3 length: 12 amino acids. V was clipped by 5 bases and J by 7 bases, with 12 bases between them.

This clone occurred a few times. Other DNA sequences in this specimen translate into the identical CDR3. The V gene is TRBV19, the J gene TRBJ2-7, with 11 bases that match TRBD2. CDR3 length: 13 residues. In germline, CDR1 is LNHDA, CDR2 SQIVND (reference sequence). The junction had 3 bases not matched to a gene; V was cut back by 5 bases and J by 6 bases. CDR3: CASSHGTSGEQYF. The CDR3 DNA reads as TGTGCCAGTAGTCACGGGACTAGCGGCGAGCAGTACTTC.

The chain uses TRBV11-2 and TRBJ1-5, with 8 bases fitting TRBD1. Germline V gene data show CDR1 as SGHAT and CDR2 as FQNNGV. The ends lost 2 bases at V and 4 bases at J; junction bases unmatched: 1. This CDR3 region has 14 residues. CDR3 DNA sequence: TGTGCCAGCAGCTTAAACAGGGGGAATCAGCCCCAGCATTTT. Amino acid sequence: CASSLNRGNQPQHF.

This clone has only a few counts. The rearrangement links TRBV28 to TRBJ2-7; 7 bases align to TRBD2. In germline, CDR1 is MDHEN, CDR2 SYDVKM. With 2 bases clipped from V and 1 base from J, the junction kept 5 bases outside the gene matches. The CDR3 totals 15 residues. The CDR3 DNA sequence: TGTGCCAGCAGTTTACTAGCGGAGATATCCTACGAGCAGTACTTC. It yields the protein CASSLLAEISYEQYF.

The chain carries TRBV6-1 and TRBJ1-5, with 9 bases identical to TRBD1. Per the germline V gene, CDR1 is MNHNS and CDR2 is SASEGT. J lost 5 bases, V lost 4 bases, and 6 bases had no gene match. This CDR3 region has 15 residues. This chain's CDR3 is CASSVSQGAYQPQHF. CDR3 coding DNA: TGTGCCAGCAGTGTTTCACAGGGGGCTTATCAGCCCCAGCATTTT.

This clone was counted many times. The identical CDR3 is also encoded by other nucleotide sequences in the sample. CDR3 coding DNA: TGCGCCAGCAGCCCCGCCGGGACAGGGGTAATTTCCGGGGAGCTGTTTTTT. This gives the protein CASSPAGTGVISGELFF. V is TRBV5-1 and J is TRBJ2-2; 10 nucleotides match TRBD1. V lost 4 bases, J lost 6 bases, and 12 bases stayed unmatched. The CDR3 length is 17 residues. CDR1 SGHRS and CDR2 YFSETQ come from the germline V gene. The full variable domain, its missing parts supplied by reference TRBV5-1 and TRBJ2-2, is KAGVTQTPRYLIKTRGQQVTLSCSPISGHRSVSWYQQTPGQGLQFLFEYFSETQRNKGNFPGRFSGRQFSNSRSEMNVSTLELGDSALYLCASSPAGTGVISGELFFGEGSRLTVL.

The V gene is TRBV6-6, the J gene TRBJ1-6; tentative D call: TRBD1 (6 bases). Between the trimmed V and J ends, which lost 0 bases and 7 bases, there was a span of 16 bases. The CDR3 runs 17 residues. Germline lookup yields CDR1 MNHNY and CDR2 SVGAGI (reference sequence). CDR3 loop: CASSYSAGTSKNSPLHF. The CDR3 nucleotides are TGTGCCAGCAGTTACTCCGCCGGGACATCTAAGAATTCACCCCTCCACTTT.